The rows below give T cell receptor beta chains drawn from one sample of a study of blood T cell repertoires in COVID-19. The protocol was immunoSEQ multiplex PCR, while the TCRdb copy is restricted to in-frame clones and leaves out a portion. This sample has more than 400,000 clones, with roughly 87% found just once. The sequenced material came from PBMCs or T cells enriched from blood (not recorded which). These receptors were obtained from a man between 18 and 35 years old who had recovered from COVID-19. The CDR3 runs from the conserved cysteine through the conserved F or W. The D gene is left open where the match is weak. Clone size is given for some rows only: seen once, a few or many times, or a class if the clone is expanded.

TRBV3-1/TRBV3-2	NA	TRBJ2-1	NA	CASSPLAESSYNEQFF	TGTGCCAGCAGCCCGTTAGCGGAAAGCTCCTACAATGAGCAGTTCTTC
TRBV2	NA	TRBJ1-1	TRBD1	CASTLQGEGTEAFF	TGTGCCAGCACCCTACAGGGGGAGGGTACTGAAGCTTTCTTT
TRBV7-2	few	TRBJ1-1	NA	CASSLVEARSTEAFF	TGTGCCAGCAGCTTAGTCGAGGCGAGATCGACTGAAGCTTTCTTT
TRBV2	NA	TRBJ2-1	NA	CASRQTGNEQFF	TGTGCCAGCCGGCAGACTGGCAATGAGCAGTTCTTC
TRBV10-2	once	TRBJ2-7	NA	CASSEAKQYF	TGCGCCAGCAGTGAAGCTAAGCAGTACTTC
TRBV29-1	NA	TRBJ1-2	TRBD1	CSVGEGQGIVYGYTF	TGCAGCGTTGGGGAGGGACAGGGAATTGTGTATGGCTACACCTTC
TRBV27	NA	TRBJ2-7	NA	CASSFIPNRGGDYEQYF	TGTGCCAGCAGTTTTATCCCCAACAGGGGGGGGGACTACGAGCAGTACTTC
TRBV29-1	NA	TRBJ2-1	NA	CSVGGGGVSYNEQFF	TGCAGCGTTGGGGGGGGCGGAGTCTCCTACAATGAGCAGTTCTTC
TRBV19	NA	TRBJ2-2	TRBD2	CASSIDLSGSNTGELFF	TGTGCCAGTAGTATAGATCTCAGCGGGAGCAACACCGGGGAGCTGTTTTTT
TRBV5-1	NA	TRBJ2-2	NA	CASSDPGGTGELFF	TGCGCCAGCAGTGACCCCGGGGGCACCGGGGAGCTGTTTTTT
TRBV12-3/TRBV12-4	NA	TRBJ2-5	NA	CASSFLGGETQYF	TGTGCCAGCAGTTTTCTGGGGGGAGAGACCCAGTACTTC
TRBV28	NA	TRBJ1-5	TRBD1	CASQTGGFTRGNQPQHF	TGTGCCAGCCAGACAGGGGGCTTCACGAGGGGCAATCAGCCCCAGCATTTT
TRBV28	NA	TRBJ1-1	TRBD1	CASRRPGQGTYAAFF	TGTGCCAGCAGGAGACCGGGACAGGGGACGTATGCGGCTTTCTTT
TRBV6-5	NA	TRBJ1-1	NA	CASSPGNTEAFF	TGTGCCAGCAGTCCGGGGAACACTGAAGCTTTCTTT
TRBV5-5	NA	TRBJ1-5	NA	CASSFTGIGQPQHF	TGTGCCAGCAGCTTCACAGGGATTGGACAGCCCCAGCATTTT
TRBV7-9	NA	TRBJ1-4	NA	CASSPPGWTNEKLFF	TGTGCCAGCAGCCCACCCGGGTGGACTAATGAAAAACTGTTTTTT
TRBV6-1	NA	TRBJ1-2	NA	CASSEGRVNYGYTF	TGTGCCAGCAGTGAGGGCAGAGTGAACTATGGCTACACCTTC